The subject of this entry is one T cell receptor beta chain. Its specificity is unknown. The use of a sample-barcoded 5' primer and a J-beta primer mix characterized a second PCR of roughly 6 to 11 cycles. Each TCR beta cDNA got a 12-nucleotide random molecular identifier. TCRdb reprocessed the 5' RACE reads via MiXCR and lists one record per CDR3 protein. Of about 1,000,000 distinct CDR3 sequences in the sample, 45% were seen once. This record comes from a study of blood T cells in healthy people across ages. The CDR3 is 14 residues long. Germline values: CDR1 SGDLS, CDR2 YYNGEE. Trimming pared 2 bases from V and 4 bases from J, leaving 9 bases between. General study points: TCR beta diversity tracked closely with naive T cell percentage. A roughly linear age-dependent decrease characterized TCR beta diversity per million T cells.

The genes are TRBV9 and TRBJ1-4; possible D gene TRBD1, 5 bases. This TCR derives from a woman aged 55 to 70 in good health. Sequences were obtained from blood. The CDR3 is CASSVGRSNEKLFF. The CDR3 DNA follows: TGTGCCAGCAGCGTGGGGCGGAGTAATGAAAAACTGTTTTTT.